This T cell receptor (beta chain) appears in the sequencing data of a study of neoadjuvant nivolumab and ipilimumab in lung cancer (dated by TCRdb to about 2020). For context, the study as a whole: Nivolumab was administered intravenously at 3 mg/kg on days 1, 15 and 29, and in the combination arm ipilimumab 1 mg/kg was added on day 1 only. TCR repertoires were compared between pretherapy (baseline) peripheral blood and tumors resected at surgery after neoadjuvant immune checkpoint blockade. The primary trial endpoint was the major pathologic response (MPR) rate in the intention-to-treat population in each study arm. Matched pretherapy and resected tumor pairs were analyzed from seven patients, of whom four had been treated with nivolumab and three with nivolumab plus ipilimumab. A total of 44 patients with operable NSCLC were treated in the trial, with approximately 23 randomized to nivolumab monotherapy and about 21 randomized to nivolumab plus ipilimumab.

The time point label corresponds to: at surgical resection after neoadjuvant nivolumab +/- ipilimumab. The samples were obtained from NEOSTAR, a phase 2 randomized trial that tested neoadjuvant nivolumab or nivolumab plus ipilimumab, followed by surgery, in operable NSCLC. Overall results and qualifications from the work: Tumor T-cell richness and clonality rose from pretherapy to surgery in three of three dual-therapy tumors but in only two of four nivolumab-treated tumors. TCR richness and clonality were greater in resected tumors than in tumor-adjacent uninvolved lung, and increases were seen in more dual-therapy-treated tumors. No significant correlation was found between TCR clonality and pathologic tumor regression, and only one major-pathologic-response sample was available for the clonality analysis. TCR richness in pretherapy blood showed a positive correlation with richness in tumors resected after neoadjuvant therapy (Spearman R ≈ 0.8). TCR sequencing was performed in a small number of samples.

To note about this clone: This receptor's antigen is unknown. No clone much larger than this one lies a single base away; base qualities are absent.

Receptor libraries were prepared by the immunoSEQ multiplex PCR assay. The authors' pipeline ran thus. Repertoires were summarized in terms of richness and clonality, and significantly expanded and contracted clones between pre- and post-therapy samples were identified. TCRdb took this table from immuneACCESS and kept in-frame rearrangements with V and J called. Such tables lack part of the clones; where checked against another copy, unresolved V genes explain under half of the gap, and the rest is unexplained. D and trimming were read from the DNA, whereas the V and J calls and clone size are those reported in that table. The sample data list more than 15,000 clones, and 65% to 85% of these were observed just once. Approximately 9% of the sample belongs to the ten largest clones. Taken from the germline V gene, the CDR1 and CDR2 loops are MNHEY and SVGAGI. V drops 8 bases and J drops 3 bases, leaving 16 bases in between. From cysteine to phenylalanine, the CDR3 is 14 amino acids long. Here the CDR3 DNA is all that survives: 42 bases in frame from base 1.

This receptor chain uses TRBV6-5 and TRBJ1-1; no D gene is confidently identified. The TCR sequence derives from an adult with non-small cell lung cancer. The source was tumor tissue, collected after neoadjuvant nivolumab, alone or with ipilimumab, at or shortly before surgery. CDR3 sequence: CASYRVWADTEAFF. The DNA sequence follows: TGTGCCAGCTATAGGGTGTGGGCAGACACTGAAGCTTTCTTT.